This TCR beta chain emerged from a study of blood T cells in healthy people across ages. Study-level results: Strong correlation was found linking TCR beta diversity to naive T cell percentage.

V lost 6 bases and J 3 bases, leaving 15 bases between the germline ends. Germline V lookup: CDR1 SQVTM, CDR2 ANQGSEA. This CDR3 is built from 13 residues. Through a sample-barcoded 5' primer and a J-beta primer mix, a second PCR was run for roughly 7 to 11 cycles. Each CDR3 protein gets one entry after TCRdb re-called the 5' RACE reads with MiXCR. The table shows 1.5 million to 1.9 million distinct CDR3 sequences, with less than 45% occurring only once. This clonotype has ten or more counts. Its antigen is currently unknown. The chain has TRBV29-1 and TRBJ2-7; TRBD2 is a possible D gene (5 bases). Sequencing was performed on blood. This clonotype was obtained from a woman aged 18-29 years in good health. The CDR3 region is CSVKSSAYYEQYF. CDR3 DNA: TGCAGCGTAAAAAGTAGCGCTTACTACGAGCAGTACTTC.